What follows is one TCR beta chain and its context. These data originate in a study of blood T cell repertoires in COVID-19. Clones were sequenced by immunoSEQ multiplex PCR, and TCRdb holds only the in-frame ones, with some missing. In the table there are around 60,000 clones, around four fifths of which are singletons. The V gene lost 1 base and the J gene lost 4 bases, with 14 bases spanning the gap. Germline CDR1 reads SGHDN; CDR2 reads FVKESK. CDR3 length equals 16 residues. Sequencing was done on a sample of peripheral blood. The receptor's source is an older man with acute or convalescent COVID-19. The chain employs TRBV14 and TRBJ1-3; no definite D call. The CDR3 here is CASSQVHAGYGNTIYF. CDR3 in DNA: TGTGCCAGCAGCCAAGTACACGCGGGTTACGGAAACACCATATATTTT.